The rows below give T cell receptor beta chains drawn from one sample of a study of T cell responses to AZD1222 COVID-19 vaccine. Profiling relied on immunoSEQ multiplex PCR, and the TCRdb table lists in-frame clones only, not all of them. Here the sample spans 150,000 or so clones, about 81% being singletons. The specimen comprised peripheral blood, sampled on day 0 of MenACWY control vaccination. These TCRs come from an adult in good health. The CDR3 runs from the conserved cysteine through the conserved F or W. D genes are given only for firm matches. Not all rows give a size; the values are once, few, many and, for expanded clones, a class.

J gene	V gene	D gene	clone size	CDR3 protein	CDR3 DNA
TRBJ2-5	TRBV7-6	.	.	CASSWRGPQETQYF	TGTGCCAGCAGCTGGCGGGGACCCCAAGAGACCCAGTACTTC
TRBJ1-2	TRBV11-2	.	.	CASSLEPGPSSGYTF	TGTGCCAGCAGCTTAGAACCGGGACCCAGTTCCGGCTACACCTTC
TRBJ1-6	TRBV30	TRBD1	.	CAWSIPGTGVGNSPLHF	TGTGCCTGGAGCATCCCGGGGACAGGGGTGGGAAATTCACCCCTCCACTTT
TRBJ1-4	TRBV7-9	TRBD1	.	CASSSTGGWVEKLFF	TGTGCCAGCAGCTCTACAGGGGGGTGGGTAGAAAAACTGTTTTTT
TRBJ1-3	TRBV7-8	.	.	CASSQRGNTIYF	TGTGCCAGCAGCCAAAGGGGAAACACCATATATTTT
TRBJ1-1	TRBV24-1	.	.	CATGALNTEAFF	TGTGCCACCGGAGCCCTGAACACTGAAGCTTTCTTT
TRBJ1-4	TRBV7-9	TRBD1	.	CASSFTGEEGEKLFF	TGTGCCAGCAGCTTCACAGGGGAGGAGGGCGAAAAACTGTTTTTT
TRBJ1-3	TRBV28	.	once	CASSLWGNTIYF	TGTGCCAGCAGTTTATGGGGAAACACCATATATTTT
TRBJ1-2	TRBV12-3/TRBV12-4	.	.	CASSFGSWVGYTF	TGTGCCAGCAGTTTCGGGTCTTGGGTTGGCTACACCTTC
TRBJ2-5	TRBV7-9	TRBD1	.	CASSLGGQGVETQYF	TGTGCCAGCAGCTTAGGGGGACAGGGAGTGGAGACCCAGTACTTC
TRBJ1-5	TRBV2	.	.	CASSGSSGVNQPQHF	TGTGCCAGCAGTGGCAGTTCAGGGGTGAATCAGCCCCAGCATTTT
TRBJ2-7	TRBV3-1/TRBV3-2	.	.	CAVSTGTYEQYF	TGTGCCGTCAGTACAGGGACCTACGAGCAGTACTTC
TRBJ1-2	TRBV5-1	.	.	CASRPSVAPPRYGYTF	TGCGCCAGCAGGCCTTCTGTGGCACCCCCCCGGTATGGCTACACCTTC
TRBJ1-2	TRBV28	TRBD1	.	CASSPGTVSFGYTF	TGTGCCAGCAGTCCCGGGACAGTTTCCTTTGGCTACACCTTC
TRBJ1-2	TRBV6-5	TRBD1	.	CASRDTGGDYGYTF	TGTGCCAGCAGGGACACAGGGGGCGACTATGGCTACACCTTC
TRBJ2-1	TRBV11-3	.	once	CASSAPDGYNEQFF	TGTGCCAGCAGCGCCCCGGACGGCTACAATGAGCAGTTCTTC
TRBJ2-5	TRBV5-4	TRBD1	.	CASSSGQGETQYF	TGTGCCAGCAGCTCGGGACAGGGTGAGACCCAGTACTTC
TRBJ2-7	TRBV27	.	.	CASSLSGLETHEQYF	TGTGCCAGCAGTTTATCGGGACTGGAGACCCACGAGCAGTACTTC
TRBJ2-7	TRBV3-1/TRBV3-2	TRBD1	once	CASSQGDRAREQYF	TGTGCCAGCAGCCAAGGGGACAGGGCTCGCGAGCAGTACTTC
TRBJ2-3	TRBV13	TRBD1	.	CASSLRQGRREDTQYF	TGTGCCAGCAGCTTAAGACAGGGACGCAGGGAAGATACGCAGTATTTT
TRBJ1-2	TRBV29-1	TRBD1	.	CSVRGVTGGEYGYTF	TGCAGCGTTAGGGGGGTGACAGGGGGCGAATATGGCTACACCTTC
TRBJ1-5	TRBV19	.	.	CASRSNNQPQHF	TGTGCCAGTAGAAGTAACAATCAGCCCCAGCATTTT
TRBJ2-5	TRBV7-9	TRBD1	.	CASSFGQGGETQYF	TGTGCCAGCAGCTTTGGACAGGGGGGCGAGACCCAGTACTTC
TRBJ1-2	TRBV7-9	TRBD1	.	CASSLGPGGTNYGYTF	TGTGCCAGCAGCTTAGGTCCAGGGGGCACTAACTATGGCTACACCTTC
TRBJ1-5	TRBV18	.	.	CASSPSTGSNQPQHF	TGTGCCAGCTCCCCTTCGACGGGGTCCAATCAGCCCCAGCATTTT
TRBJ2-1	TRBV10-3	TRBD2	few	CATLPSGGYNEQFF	TGTGCCACACTTCCTAGCGGGGGCTACAATGAGCAGTTCTTC
TRBJ1-3	TRBV28	.	.	CASSSDTSSGNTIYF	TGTGCCAGCAGTTCCGACACTTCCTCTGGAAACACCATATATTTT
TRBJ2-7	TRBV6-1	.	.	CASSETNTYEQYF	TGTGCCAGCAGTGAGACAAATACCTACGAGCAGTACTTC
TRBJ2-6	TRBV11-2	.	once	CASSLEGSGANVLTF	TGTGCCAGCAGCTTAGAGGGCTCTGGGGCCAACGTCCTGACTTTC
TRBJ1-2	TRBV2	.	.	CASSGGGGDYGYTF	TGTGCCAGCAGTGGTGGGGGGGGAGACTATGGCTACACCTTC
TRBJ2-1	TRBV24-1	.	.	CATSDPEGGSYNEQFF	TGTGCCACCAGTGACCCTGAGGGGGGCTCCTACAATGAGCAGTTCTTC
TRBJ1-5	TRBV6-5	.	.	CASSYDSNQPQHF	TGTGCCAGCAGCTACGACAGCAATCAGCCCCAGCATTTT
TRBJ1-3	TRBV5-6	.	once	CASSPMSQFGNTIYF	TGTGCCAGCAGCCCGATGTCGCAGTTCGGAAACACCATATATTTT
TRBJ1-5	TRBV3-1/TRBV3-2	.	.	CASSQGGASNQPQHF	TGTGCCAGCAGCCAAGGGGGGGCCAGCAATCAGCCCCAGCATTTT
TRBJ2-6	TRBV6-1	.	.	CASSEEDSGANVLTF	TGTGCCAGCAGTGAAGAGGACTCTGGGGCCAACGTCCTGACTTTC
TRBJ2-3	TRBV9	TRBD1	once	CASSSRTGGTDTQYF	TGTGCCAGCAGCTCCCGGACAGGGGGCACAGATACGCAGTATTTT
TRBJ2-7	TRBV4-1	TRBD1	.	CASSPWQGVQQYF	TGCGCCAGCAGCCCGTGGCAGGGGGTACAGCAGTACTTC
TRBJ2-7	TRBV14	TRBD2	.	CASGDGGGSYEQYF	TGTGCCAGCGGTGACGGGGGAGGGTCCTACGAGCAGTACTTC
TRBJ1-4	TRBV28	.	few	CASSLVPLLGTDEKLFF	TGTGCCAGCAGTTTAGTCCCCCTCCTTGGGACGGATGAAAAACTGTTTTTT
TRBJ1-2	TRBV5-6	.	.	CASSSRTENYGYTF	TGTGCCAGCAGCTCCCGGACGGAAAACTATGGCTACACCTTC
TRBJ2-1	TRBV5-1	TRBD1	few	CASSYKTGSGDEQFF	TGCGCCAGCAGCTATAAGACAGGGTCAGGCGATGAGCAGTTCTTC
TRBJ2-7	TRBV18	.	.	CASSPPSSYEQYF	TGTGCCAGCTCACCCCCGAGCTCCTACGAGCAGTACTTC
TRBJ1-6	TRBV11-2	.	.	CASSPKDPRGGGLGSPLHF	TGTGCCAGCAGCCCAAAGGACCCGCGAGGGGGAGGGTTAGGTTCACCCCTCCACTTT
TRBJ1-1	TRBV2	TRBD1	few	CASSNRPGQGTEAFF	TGTGCCAGCAGTAACCGACCGGGACAGGGCACTGAAGCTTTCTTT
TRBJ1-1	TRBV5-1	TRBD1	.	CASSPDRGLDTEAFF	TGCGCCAGCAGCCCGGACAGGGGGCTGGACACTGAAGCTTTCTTT
TRBJ1-5	TRBV19	.	.	CASSIIRVWQPQHF	TGTGCCAGTAGTATCATCAGGGTTTGGCAGCCCCAGCATTTT
TRBJ2-2	TRBV29-1	.	.	CSVKGLRTGELFF	TGCAGCGTTAAAGGGCTTAGGACCGGGGAGCTGTTTTTT
TRBJ1-1	TRBV6-5	.	.	CASSSVNTEAFF	TGTGCCAGCAGTTCCGTGAACACTGAAGCTTTCTTT
TRBJ2-1	TRBV13	TRBD1	few	CASAYRGDSNYNEQFF	TGTGCCAGCGCCTATAGAGGGGACAGTAACTACAATGAGCAGTTCTTC
TRBJ2-7	TRBV11-2	.	.	CASSLGGYDYEQYF	TGTGCCAGCAGCTTGGGTGGTTACGACTACGAGCAGTACTTC
TRBJ2-1	TRBV11-2	TRBD1	.	CASSLVSGQGKGEQFF	TGTGCCAGCAGCTTAGTTTCAGGACAGGGGAAAGGTGAGCAGTTCTTC
TRBJ1-4	TRBV7-9	.	once	CASSLAGKHPREKLFF	TGTGCCAGCAGCTTAGCTGGAAAACATCCGAGGGAAAAACTGTTTTTT
TRBJ1-1	TRBV5-1	.	.	CASSLAPMGGDEAFF	TGCGCCAGCAGCTTGGCCCCTATGGGAGGGGATGAAGCTTTCTTT
TRBJ2-2	TRBV18	.	.	CASLEDTGELFF	TGTGCCAGCTTGGAGGATACCGGGGAGCTGTTTTTT
TRBJ1-4	TRBV2	TRBD1	.	CASSRQGNEKLFF	TGTGCCAGCAGCCGACAGGGGAATGAAAAACTGTTTTTT
TRBJ2-1	TRBV5-8	TRBD2	.	CASSPGTRSGNEQFF	TGTGCCAGCAGCCCCGGGACTAGGAGTGGCAATGAGCAGTTCTTC
TRBJ1-5	TRBV23-1	.	few	CASSPPGARQPQHF	TGCGCCAGCAGTCCCCCAGGGGCACGGCAGCCCCAGCATTTT